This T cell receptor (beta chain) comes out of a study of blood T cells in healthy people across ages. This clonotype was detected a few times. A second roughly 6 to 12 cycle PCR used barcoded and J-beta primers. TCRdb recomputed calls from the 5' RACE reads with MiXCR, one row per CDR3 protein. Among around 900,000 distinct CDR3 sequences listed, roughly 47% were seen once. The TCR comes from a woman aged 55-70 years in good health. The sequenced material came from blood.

The CDR3 DNA sequence: TGTGCCAGCAGCACCGGGACAGGGGTATATGGCTACACCTTC. This codes for CASSTGTGVYGYTF. The chain is built from TRBV28 and TRBJ1-2; 10 bases map to TRBD1. Losses at the gene ends were 6 bases for V and 5 bases for J; bases not matched to a gene: 6. The CDR3 contains 14 residues. Germline V lookup: CDR1 MDHEN, CDR2 SYDVKM.